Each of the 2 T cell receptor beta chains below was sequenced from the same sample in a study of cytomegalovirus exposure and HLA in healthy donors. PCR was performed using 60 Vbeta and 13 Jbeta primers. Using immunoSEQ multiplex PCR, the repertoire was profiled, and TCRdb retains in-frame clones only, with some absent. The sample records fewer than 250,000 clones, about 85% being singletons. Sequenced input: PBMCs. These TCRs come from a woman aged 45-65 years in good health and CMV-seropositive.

The chain's CDR3 is CASSPRSPSEAFF. CDR3 nucleotide sequence: TGTGCCAGCTCACCAAGAAGCCCTTCTGAAGCTTTCTTT. This sequence joins TRBV18 and TRBJ1-1; D ambiguous. This CDR3 has 13 residues. Germline CDR1 reads KGHSH; CDR2 reads LQKENI. V was trimmed by 2 bases and J by 6 bases, leaving 10 bases between them.

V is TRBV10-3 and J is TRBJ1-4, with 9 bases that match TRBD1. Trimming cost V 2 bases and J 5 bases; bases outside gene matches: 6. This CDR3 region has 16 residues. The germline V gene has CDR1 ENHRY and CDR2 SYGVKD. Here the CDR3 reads CAISEPRTGENEKLFF. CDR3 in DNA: TGTGCCATCAGTGAGCCTAGGACAGGGGAAAATGAAAAACTGTTTTTT.